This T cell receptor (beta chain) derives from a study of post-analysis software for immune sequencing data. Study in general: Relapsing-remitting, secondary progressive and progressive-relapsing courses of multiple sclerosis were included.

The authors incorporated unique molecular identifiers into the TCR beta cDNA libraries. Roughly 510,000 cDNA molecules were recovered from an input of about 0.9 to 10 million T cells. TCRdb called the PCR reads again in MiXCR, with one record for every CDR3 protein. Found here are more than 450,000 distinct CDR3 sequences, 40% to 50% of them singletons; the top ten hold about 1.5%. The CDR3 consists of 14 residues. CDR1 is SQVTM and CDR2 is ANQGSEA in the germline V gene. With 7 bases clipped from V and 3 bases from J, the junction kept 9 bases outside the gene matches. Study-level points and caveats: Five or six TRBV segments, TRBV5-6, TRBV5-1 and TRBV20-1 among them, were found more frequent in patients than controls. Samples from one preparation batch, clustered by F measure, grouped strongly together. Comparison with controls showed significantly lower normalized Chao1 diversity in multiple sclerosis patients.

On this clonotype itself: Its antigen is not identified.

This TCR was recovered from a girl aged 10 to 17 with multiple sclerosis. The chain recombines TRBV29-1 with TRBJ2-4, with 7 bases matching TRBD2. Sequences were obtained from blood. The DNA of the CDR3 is TGCAGCGCTGTAGGGAGGGTTGGCAAAAACATTCAGTACTTC. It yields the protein CSAVGRVGKNIQYF.